The present TCR beta chain was sequenced within a study of blood T cell repertoires in COVID-19. Looking at the study overall: Sites in the United States, Italy and Spain provided acute and convalescent COVID-19 samples. The analysed material was cDNA or gDNA that came from T cells, B-cell-depleted T cells, or PBMCs.

In the source study's methods: Estimation of nucleated cell counts was performed using reference gene primer amplification. Here immunoSEQ multiplex PCR was the method, and the copy in TCRdb shows in-frame clones only, minus some. V, J and clone size derive from that table, while D and trimming were established from the DNA sequence. The sample has over 100,000 clones; approximately 82% are singletons. V was pared by 0 bases and J by 2 bases, with 4 bases of the junction left unmatched. Looked up from germline, CDR1 is SGDLS and CDR2 is YYNGEE. The CDR3 runs 16 residues. The TCR was taken from a woman older than 75 with active or convalescent COVID-19. Input material: peripheral blood. The V gene is TRBV9, the J gene TRBJ2-2; 7 bases are a match to TRBD2. The CDR3 loop is CASSVGRERNTGELFF. In DNA form, the CDR3 reads TGTGCCAGCAGCGTAGGGCGGGAGCGTAACACCGGGGAGCTGTTTTTT.